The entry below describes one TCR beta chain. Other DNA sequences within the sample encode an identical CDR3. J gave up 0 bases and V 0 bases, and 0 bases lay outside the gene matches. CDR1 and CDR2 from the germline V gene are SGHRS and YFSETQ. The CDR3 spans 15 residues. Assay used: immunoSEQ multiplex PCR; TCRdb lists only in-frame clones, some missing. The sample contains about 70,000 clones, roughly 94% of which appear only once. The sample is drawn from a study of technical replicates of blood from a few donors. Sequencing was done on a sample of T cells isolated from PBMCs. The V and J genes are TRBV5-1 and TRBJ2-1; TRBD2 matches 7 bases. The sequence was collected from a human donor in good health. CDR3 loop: CASSLGGGSYNEQFF. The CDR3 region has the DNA TGCGCCAGCAGCTTGGGCGGGGGCTCCTACAATGAGCAGTTCTTC. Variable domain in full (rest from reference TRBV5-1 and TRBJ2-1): KAGVTQTPRYLIKTRGQQVTLSCSPISGHRSVSWYQQTPGQGLQFLFEYFSETQRNKGNFPGRFSGRQFSNSRSEMNVSTLELGDSALYLCASSLGGGSYNEQFFGPGTRLTVL.